The text below deals with one T cell receptor (beta chain). Its antigen is unknown. Generated by immunoSEQ multiplex PCR, the TCRdb table keeps only in-frame clones and is missing some. Among some 69,000 clones listed, 85% to 95% were seen once. These data come from a study of cytomegalovirus exposure and HLA in healthy donors. Findings and caveats of the study: The investigators catalogued 150 to 200 TCR beta chains as cytomegalovirus-associated. Cytomegalovirus status, reportedly, was diagnosed with high specificity and sensitivity by the classifier. There were some public TCRs occurring in many donors, but most TCR sequences were rare. There were a few CMV-associated chains whose specificity for CMV antigens was confirmed in vitro.

With 0 bases removed from V and 0 bases from J, the gap between germline ends came to 13 bases. This CDR3 region has 16 residues. The germline CDR1 and CDR2 sequences are SGHNT and YYREEE (reference sequence). The sequenced material came from PBMCs. The clonotype comes from a man aged 18 to 29 in good health and CMV-seropositive. The chain carries TRBV5-4 and TRBJ2-7; TRBD2 is a possible D gene (5 bases). CDR3 nucleotides: TGTGCCAGCAGCTTGGACCTAGCCGGTCTCTCCTACGAGCAGTACTTC. This gives the protein CASSLDLAGLSYEQYF.